This passage covers 16 T cell receptor beta chains from one sample sequenced in a study of blood T cell repertoires in COVID-19. Some clones are missing from TCRdb's copy, which holds only in-frame ones; the method was immunoSEQ multiplex PCR. The table records about 84,000 clones, about 83% of them present only once. The sample taken for sequencing was peripheral blood. The receptors stem from a woman at least 80 years old with acute or convalescent COVID-19.

This rearrangement joins TRBV2 to TRBJ2-1; 10 positions match TRBD2. CDR3 length: 13 amino acids. Germline-derived CDR1 and CDR2 are SNHLY and FYNNEI. V gave up 8 bases and J gave up 8 bases; unmatched junction bases: 6. As DNA, the CDR3 is TGTGCCAGCCCACTAGCGGGAATCGATGAGCAGTTCTTC. It translates to CASPLAGIDEQFF.

This clone was counted a single time. J is TRBJ2-2 and V is TRBV9; TRBD2 aligns across 11 bases. The germline CDR1 and CDR2 sequences are SGDLS and YYNGEE. After removal of 0 bases from V and 7 bases from J, the junction contained 14 bases not matched to a gene. The CDR3 has 19 residues. The CDR3: CASSVAHTSGSMGIGELFF. The CDR3 DNA sequence: TGTGCCAGCAGCGTAGCTCATACTAGCGGGAGTATGGGGATCGGGGAGCTGTTTTTT.

This chain joins TRBV6-5 and TRBJ2-7, with D tentatively TRBD2 (5 bases). With 7 bases removed from V and 0 bases from J, the gap between germline ends came to 13 bases. The CDR3 has 14 residues. Germline V CDR1 and CDR2: MNHEY, SVGAGI. In DNA, the CDR3 is TGTGCCAGCAAATTAGCGCTTAGCTCCTACGAGCAGTACTTC. This gives the protein CASKLALSSYEQYF.

The CDR3: CASSYDRGGTDTQYF. Written as DNA, the CDR3 is TGTGCCAGCAGTTACGACAGGGGAGGGACAGATACGCAGTATTTT. This rearrangement joins TRBV6-5 to TRBJ2-3, with D tentatively TRBD1 (8 bases). V shed 2 bases and J shed 3 bases, with 12 bases lying between them. Germline assignment: CDR1 MNHEY and CDR2 SVGAGI. The length of the CDR3 is 15 residues.

This chain connects TRBV29-1 to TRBJ1-5, with 7 bases lining up with TRBD1. The CDR3 is 13 residues long. From germline, CDR1 is SQVTM and CDR2 ANQGSEA. The V segment lost 1 base and the J segment 5 bases; nucleotides outside the gene matches: 2. The CDR3 spells CSVEGQGDQPQHF. The CDR3 DNA reads as TGCAGCGTTGAAGGACAGGGAGATCAGCCCCAGCATTTT.

V and J are TRBV18 and TRBJ1-2; no firm D call. The CDR3 spans 15 residues. V lost 3 bases and J 4 bases, leaving 15 bases between the germline ends. Germline V gene data show CDR1 as KGHSH and CDR2 as LQKENI. The CDR3 DNA sequence: TGTGCCAGCTCACCTTACTCCGAGGGTGGCTATGGCTACACCTTC. Its translation: CASSPYSEGGYGYTF.

The genes are TRBV5-4 and TRBJ1-1, with 8 positions matching TRBD1. Germline assignment: CDR1 SGHNT and CDR2 YYREEE (reference sequence). The length of the CDR3 is 15 residues. The V gene end was trimmed by 4 bases and the J gene end by 1 base; junction bases not matched to a gene: 6. The CDR3 reads CASSGRQGRNTEAFF. The DNA of the CDR3 is TGTGCCAGCAGCGGGAGACAGGGGAGGAACACTGAAGCTTTCTTT.

The genes are TRBV4-1 and TRBJ2-2, with a tentative D call TRBD1 (5 bases). There are 16 residues in the CDR3. V gave up 0 bases and J gave up 0 bases, with 8 bases separating them. Germline V gene data show CDR1 as MGHRA and CDR2 as YSYEKL. The CDR3 coding sequence is TGCGCCAGCAGCCAAGAGGGCAGGGCGAACACCGGGGAGCTGTTTTTT. Its translation is CASSQEGRANTGELFF.

The gene calls are TRBV3-1 (or the pseudogene TRBV3-2) and TRBJ2-6; D remains unclear. Germline lookup yields CDR1 LGHDT and CDR2 YNNKEL (reference sequence). V lost 8 bases and J lost 0, with 2 bases in between. The CDR3 loop spans 12 amino acids. The CDR3: CASRSGANVLTF. CDR3 bases: TGTGCCAGCCGCTCTGGGGCCAACGTCCTGACTTTC.

V is TRBV9 and J is TRBJ2-1; tentatively, D is TRBD2 (6 bases). The ends were cut back, 4 bases at V and 4 bases at J, with 18 bases in the middle. CDR3 length equals 16 residues. Looked up from germline, CDR1 is SGDLS and CDR2 is YYNGEE. The CDR3 DNA reads as TGTGCCAGCAGCATCACCGGGACTTCAATTTACAATGAGCAGTTCTTC. This translates into CASSITGTSIYNEQFF.

The DNA of the CDR3 is TGTGCCAGCAGCCTGGGACAGGGGAATAGGGAGACCCAGTACTTC. This sequence encodes CASSLGQGNRETQYF. V and J are TRBV11-3 and TRBJ2-5, with 10 nucleotides matching TRBD1. With V trimmed by 5 bases and J by 5 bases, 8 bases remained unmatched. CDR1 and CDR2 from the germline V gene are SGHNT and YENEEA. The CDR3 runs 15 residues.

Note on this clone: The same CDR3 is also encoded by other DNA sequences in this sample. This chain joins TRBV5-1 and TRBJ2-5, with D tentatively TRBD1 (5 bases). The length of the CDR3 is 14 residues. V was cut by 1 base and J by 2 bases, with 9 bases left in between. The V gene's germline CDR1 is SGHRS and CDR2 YFSETQ. The CDR3 bases are TGCGCCAGCAGCTTGACAGGTGTACAAGAGACCCAGTACTTC. Amino acid sequence: CASSLTGVQETQYF.

The V gene is TRBV7-6, the J gene TRBJ2-5; 10 nucleotides align to TRBD2. Unmatched junction bases numbered 0, after V lost 1 base and J lost 1 base. The CDR3 is made up of 15 amino acids. Germline V gives CDR1 SGHVS, CDR2 FNYEAQ. The CDR3 DNA reads as TGTGCCAGCAGCTTAGGGACTAGCGGCCAAGAGACCCAGTACTTC. Amino acids: CASSLGTSGQETQYF.

The chain is built from TRBV7-6 and TRBJ2-3; no definite D call. CDR1 SGHVS and CDR2 FNYEAQ come from the germline V gene. The CDR3 extends over 15 amino acids. With 1 base removed from V and 3 bases from J, the gap between germline ends came to 11 bases. Written as DNA, the CDR3 is TGTGCCAGCAGCTTAGGGGTGGGCCTTACAGATACGCAGTATTTT. As protein: CASSLGVGLTDTQYF.

The rearrangement links TRBV18 to TRBJ1-3; the D gene is possibly TRBD1 (5 bases). CDR3 length equals 14 residues. Trimming cost V 6 bases and J 0 bases, with 9 bases left between them. CDR1 KGHSH and CDR2 LQKENI come from the germline V gene. This CDR3 reads CASSPQGSGNTIYF. CDR3 in DNA: TGTGCCAGCTCCCCTCAGGGCTCTGGAAACACCATATATTTT.

This clone was detected only a few times. Other DNA sequences in this specimen translate into the identical CDR3. This chain uses TRBV5-1 with TRBJ2-7; 8 bases fit TRBD1. Germline assignment: CDR1 SGHRS and CDR2 YFSETQ. The CDR3 length is 13 residues. V shed 4 bases and J 3 bases; nucleotides not matched to a gene: 3. CDR3 in amino acids: CASSTGQGYEQYF. Written as DNA, the CDR3 is TGCGCCAGCAGCACAGGACAGGGCTACGAGCAGTACTTC.